The source of this T cell receptor (beta chain) is a study of blood T cell repertoires in COVID-19. Only in-frame clones appear in the TCRdb table, and some are missing; sequencing was by immunoSEQ multiplex PCR. The profile shows approximately 100,000 clones, roughly 92% of them singletons. CDR3 length equals 15 residues. V trimming: 5 bases; J trimming: 3 bases; junction bases outside the gene matches: 5. From germline, CDR1 is SGHVS and CDR2 FQNEAQ. V gene TRBV7-8 combines with J gene TRBJ2-1; the match to TRBD2 covers 9 bases. The source material was peripheral blood. The source is a man between 65 and 85 years old with acute or convalescent COVID-19. The DNA for the CDR3 is TGTGCCAGCAGCCCTGGGACTAGCTTCTACAATGAGCAGTTCTTC. This sequence encodes CASSPGTSFYNEQFF. The full variable domain, its missing parts supplied by reference TRBV7-8 and TRBJ2-1, is GAGVSQSPRYKVAKRGQDVALRCDPISGHVSLFWYQQALGQGPEFLTYFQNEAQLDKSGLPSDRFFAERPEGSVSTLKIQRTQQEDSAVYLCASSPGTSFYNEQFFGPGTRLTVL.